This is a list of T cell receptor beta chains from one sample in a study of CD8 T cells in ankylosing spondylitis. In TCRdb, the 5' RACE reads were re-called with MiXCR into one record per CDR3 protein. The sample yields some 130,000 distinct CDR3 sequences, just under 7.5% seen once. The sequenced sample was blood, either unsorted or a sorted T cell fraction (not recorded which). Every receptor here comes from a female donor with ankylosing spondylitis or in good health (not recorded which). The CDR3 runs from the conserved cysteine through the conserved F or W. A D gene is named only where the DNA matches it firmly. Clone sizes are given selectively: once, few, many, or a class where the clone is expanded.

v_call	j_call	d_call	cdr3_length	clone_size	cdr3_nt	cdr3_aa
TRBV28	TRBJ2-1	TRBD2	14	many	TGTGCCAGCAGTTTGGAAGCGGGGGGCGAAGAGCAGTTCTTC	CASSLEAGGEEQFF
TRBV7-2	TRBJ1-2	NA	11	many	TGTGCCAGCAGCGCCAGCTATGGCTACACCTTC	CASSASYGYTF
TRBV7-9	TRBJ1-1	TRBD1	14	many	TGTGCCAGCAGCCCAGGGGGCTTCGGAACTGAAGCTTTCTTT	CASSPGGFGTEAFF
TRBV20-1	TRBJ1-1	NA	14	many	TGCAGTGCTAGAGATCTTGTAAAGAACACTGAAGCTTTCTTT	CSARDLVKNTEAFF
TRBV7-2	TRBJ1-2	NA	13	many	TGTGCCAGCAGCTCCCTGATAGGCTATGGCTACACCTTC	CASSSLIGYGYTF
TRBV7-3	TRBJ1-1	TRBD1	16	few	TGTGCCAGCAGCTTCAACCCGTCCCGGGACAGGGGCGAAGCTTTCTTT	CASSFNPSRDRGEAFF
TRBV6-7	TRBJ1-6	NA	19	NA	TGTGCCAGCAGTTACTCGACCTCCCCAGGGCAAACTAGGGGTTCACCCCTCCACTTT	CASSYSTSPGQTRGSPLHF
TRBV6-1	TRBJ2-7	NA	14	NA	TGTGCCAGCTCACAGCAGGGGGGCGCCTACGAGCAGTACTTC	CASSQQGGAYEQYF
TRBV12-3/TRBV12-4	TRBJ2-7	NA	14	many	TGTGCCAGCAGTTTAATGGGGACGGGCTACGAGCAGTACTTC	CASSLMGTGYEQYF
TRBV9	TRBJ2-1	NA	18	many	TGTGCCAGCAGCGTAGACGTTCGGGGTCCCAGCTCCTACAATGAGCAGTTCTTC	CASSVDVRGPSSYNEQFF
TRBV5-1	TRBJ2-7	NA	15	many	TGCGCCAGCAGCTTGGAAGGGACACCGACCTACGAGCAGTACTTC	CASSLEGTPTYEQYF
TRBV5-6	TRBJ2-5	TRBD1	14	many	TGTGCCAGCAGTTCGGGACAGCGAGAAGAGACCCAGTACTTC	CASSSGQREETQYF
TRBV12-3/TRBV12-4	TRBJ2-1	NA	13	many	TGTGCCAGCAGTTTTAAGGTAAACAATGAGCAGTTCTTC	CASSFKVNNEQFF
TRBV12-3/TRBV12-4	TRBJ2-7	NA	16	many	TGTGCCAGCAGTTTAGCGCCGGCTAGCGAGCCCTACGAGCAGTACTTC	CASSLAPASEPYEQYF
TRBV3-2	TRBJ2-1	NA	17	many	TGTGCCAGCAGCCAAGCTACAAACCGCCGCTCCTACAATGAGCAGTTCTTC	CASSQATNRRSYNEQFF
TRBV20-1	TRBJ1-3	NA	14	many	TGCAGTGCTAGAGATATAGGGGCTGGAAACACCATATATTTT	CSARDIGAGNTIYF
TRBV7-8	TRBJ2-7	TRBD2	16	NA	TGTGCCAGCAGCCCACACGGGAGGGGACGAGTCTACGAGCAGTACTTC	CASSPHGRGRVYEQYF
TRBV28	TRBJ1-2	TRBD1	16	many	TGTGCCAGCAGTTTTCCCCCTCCGGGACAGGGCTTTGGCTACACCTTC	CASSFPPPGQGFGYTF
TRBV20-1	TRBJ2-7	NA	12	many	TGCAGTGCTAGAGAGGTGGGCTACGAGCAGTACTTC	CSAREVGYEQYF
TRBV7-2	TRBJ2-2	TRBD1	17	many	TGTGCCAGCAGCGCTATCTGGGGGACAGGGGGGTACGGGGAGCTGTTTTTT	CASSAIWGTGGYGELFF
TRBV6-1	TRBJ1-5	TRBD1	16	many	TGTGCCAGCAGTAAAGGCCGGGACAGAAGCAATCAGCCCCAGCATTTT	CASSKGRDRSNQPQHF
TRBV4-1	TRBJ2-3	TRBD2	14	many	TGCGCCAGCAGCCGGGCTAGCGGGACAGATACGCAGTATTTT	CASSRASGTDTQYF
TRBV5-1	TRBJ2-7	NA	15	many	TGCGCCAGCAGCTTGGAGTTCCAAAACACTAACGAGCAGTACTTC	CASSLEFQNTNEQYF
TRBV7-2	TRBJ2-3	NA	14	many	TGTGCCAGCAGTCCTCCCCAGGGGTACGATACGCAGTATTTT	CASSPPQGYDTQYF
TRBV2	TRBJ1-2	NA	12	many	TGTGCCAGCAGTATTACAGACTATGGCTACACCTTC	CASSITDYGYTF
TRBV2	TRBJ2-1	TRBD2	15	many	TGTGCCAGCAGTCCCCAGCGGGGAGGGAACAATGAGCAGTTCTTC	CASSPQRGGNNEQFF
TRBV5-1	TRBJ2-1	NA	14	many	TGCGCCAGCAGCTTGGGCAACAGGGCGAATGAGCAGTTCTTC	CASSLGNRANEQFF
TRBV5-1	TRBJ1-1	NA	15	many	TGCGCCAGCAGCTTGGCCTCGGGACAGAACACTGAAGCTTTCTTT	CASSLASGQNTEAFF
TRBV7-8	TRBJ2-5	TRBD2	13	many	TGTGCCAGCAGGCGGGGGACCCAAGAGACCCAGTACTTC	CASRRGTQETQYF